Below, 24 T cell receptor beta chains from the same sample are listed, as sequenced in a study of blood T cell repertoires in COVID-19. TCRdb keeps only in-frame clones here, not all; method: immunoSEQ multiplex PCR. The repertoire holds under 250,000 clones, with 70% to 90% as singletons. Sequenced material: peripheral blood. These receptors originate from a woman aged 40 to 49 with acute or convalescent COVID-19.

The chain has TRBV19 and TRBJ1-1; possibly TRBD1 for D (6 bases). V lost 6 bases and J lost 4, with 6 bases in between. The CDR3 is 11 residues long. CDR1 is LNHDA and CDR2 is SQIVND in the germline V gene (reference sequence). The CDR3 bases are TGTGCCAGTAGCAGGGGCACTGAAGCTTTCTTT. Its protein product is CASSRGTEAFF.

V and J are TRBV6-4 and TRBJ1-2; weak D call: TRBD1 (5 bases). The CDR3 spans 11 residues. Germline V CDR1 and CDR2: MRHNA, SNTAGT. V lost 7 bases, J lost 7 bases, and 10 bases lay in between. DNA for the CDR3: TGTGCCAGCACCGGGGGGTTTGGCTACACCTTC. Its translation is CASTGGFGYTF.

The gene calls are TRBV30 and TRBJ1-1; D possibly corresponds to TRBD1 (6 bases). The V gene's germline CDR1 is GTSNPN and CDR2 SVGIG (reference sequence). V shed 5 bases and J shed 2 bases, with 18 bases lying between them. CDR3 length: 15 residues. This chain's CDR3 is CAWGRYTGTNTEAFF. CDR3 sequence (DNA): TGTGCCTGGGGGCGTTACACAGGGACAAACACTGAAGCTTTCTTT.

This chain joins TRBV25-1 and TRBJ2-3; D is uncertain. The CDR3 covers 15 residues. Germline CDR1 is MGHDK and CDR2 is SYGVNS. The V gene lost 2 bases and the J gene lost 0 bases, with 9 bases spanning the gap. The CDR3 nucleotides are TGTGCCAGCAGTGAAATACATCTCAGCACAGATACGCAGTATTTT. This sequence encodes CASSEIHLSTDTQYF.

This clone has just one count. The V call is TRBV5-6, the J call TRBJ2-1; 10 nucleotides align to TRBD1. CDR1 SGHDT and CDR2 YYEEEE come from the germline V gene. J gave up 3 bases and V 4 bases, and 4 bases lay outside the gene matches. The CDR3 sequence is 15 residues long. This CDR3 reads CASSRGQGNYNEQFF. CDR3 in DNA: TGTGCCAGCAGCCGGGGACAGGGGAACTACAATGAGCAGTTCTTC.

The CDR3 DNA reads TGTGCCAGTAGTAATCAGGGCCTTAGTGCCGGGGAGCTGTTTTTT. Residues: CASSNQGLSAGELFF. The chain joins TRBV19 to TRBJ2-2; perhaps TRBD1 as D (5 bases). The CDR3 has 15 residues. CDR1 and CDR2 (germline): LNHDA, SQIVND (reference sequence). V was trimmed by 4 bases and J by 6 bases, leaving 15 bases between them.

This chain connects TRBV5-1 to TRBJ1-6; 7 nucleotides align to TRBD1. Unmatched junction bases numbered 9, after V lost 5 bases and J lost 10 bases. Germline V gene lookup returns CDR1 SGHRS and CDR2 YFSETQ. CDR3 length: 14 residues. CDR3 region: CASRPGGIESPLHF. CDR3 bases: TGCGCCAGCAGACCAGGGGGAATAGAATCACCCCTCCACTTT.

The chain is built from TRBV20-1 and TRBJ1-1; D uncertain. The CDR3 sequence is 11 residues long. Between the trimmed V and J ends, which lost 7 bases and 6 bases, there was a span of 12 bases. Germline values: CDR1 DFQATT, CDR2 SNEGSKA (reference sequence). CDR3 sequence: CSVWRTAEAFF. In DNA, the CDR3 is TGCAGTGTATGGAGGACGGCTGAAGCTTTCTTT.

V and J are TRBV5-1 and TRBJ2-5; tentative D call: TRBD2 (6 bases). This CDR3 comprises 16 residues. Between the trimmed V and J ends, which lost 7 bases and 5 bases, there was a span of 24 bases. Germline V gene sequence: CDR1 SGHRS, CDR2 YFSETQ. CDR3 amino acids: CASRSGGGAGRETQYF. As DNA, the CDR3 is TGCGCCAGCCGCTCAGGAGGTGGCGCGGGAAGGGAGACCCAGTACTTC.

The CDR3 DNA follows: TGTGCCAGCAGCTTAGGGACAGGGGGTGCTGGTGGCTACACCTTC. Translating gives CASSLGTGGAGGYTF. The rearrangement uses TRBV11-2 and TRBJ1-2; 10 bases line up with TRBD1. With V trimmed by 1 base and J by 7 bases, 6 bases remained unmatched. Germline V gene sequence: CDR1 SGHAT, CDR2 FQNNGV. The CDR3 totals 15 residues.

The rearrangement links TRBV10-1 to TRBJ1-1; 7 nucleotides agree with TRBD1. Trimming removed 0 bases from V and 3 bases from J; junction bases left unmatched: 4. This CDR3 is 15 amino acids long. The germline CDR1 and CDR2 sequences are WNHNN and SYGVQD (reference sequence). Here the CDR3 reads CASSESGQGDTEAFF. In nucleotides, the CDR3 is TGCGCCAGCAGTGAGTCGGGGCAGGGGGACACTGAAGCTTTCTTT.

The V and J genes are TRBV11-3 and TRBJ2-1; D not resolved. With 5 bases removed from V and 10 bases from J, the gap between germline ends came to 12 bases. The CDR3 is 12 amino acids. CDR1 is SGHNT and CDR2 is YENEEA in the germline V gene. Written as DNA, the CDR3 is TGTGCCAGCAGCAATCGTCACAGCGAGCAGTTCTTC. It is translated as CASSNRHSEQFF.

The rearrangement uses TRBV10-1 and TRBJ2-3; D unresolved. There are 13 residues in the CDR3. The germline V and J ends were trimmed by 3 bases and 4 bases, with 8 bases remaining between them. Per germline, CDR1 WNHNN and CDR2 SYGVQD (reference sequence). CDR3 sequence reads: CASSDQQADTQYF. The CDR3 DNA follows: TGCGCCAGCAGTGACCAGCAGGCAGATACGCAGTATTTT.

This clone was seen more than once but under ten times. The V call is TRBV4-1, the J call TRBJ2-2, with D maybe TRBD2 (5 bases). The CDR3 is 13 residues long. V lost 8 bases, J lost 4 bases, and 11 bases lay in between. Germline V gene data show CDR1 as MGHRA and CDR2 as YSYEKL. For the CDR3, the DNA is TGCGCCAGCCGGCCGGGGAGCACCGGGGAGCTGTTTTTT. It yields the protein CASRPGSTGELFF.

The V gene is TRBV6-5, the J gene TRBJ2-6; 7 bases map to TRBD1. Germline CDR1 reads MNHEY; CDR2 reads SVGAGI. V lost 8 bases, J lost 3 bases, and 7 bases stayed unmatched. The CDR3 consists of 15 residues. The CDR3, as DNA: TGTGCCAGCGTTTCAAGGGGGCTTGGGGCCAACGTCCTGACTTTC. Protein: CASVSRGLGANVLTF.

The chain recombines TRBV4-1 with TRBJ2-1; 8 bases agree with TRBD1. V gave up 6 bases and J gave up 6 bases; unmatched junction bases: 10. Looked up from germline, CDR1 is MGHRA and CDR2 is YSYEKL. The CDR3 runs to 15 residues. The CDR3 DNA follows: TGCGCCAGCAGTCGTGGACAGGGCCCCTTCAATGAGCAGTTCTTC. It encodes CASSRGQGPFNEQFF.

V gene TRBV5-6 combines with J gene TRBJ1-4; weak D call: TRBD1 (6 bases). Between the trimmed V and J ends, which lost 4 bases and 10 bases, there was a span of 26 bases. CDR1 is SGHDT, CDR2 YYEEEE, per germline. The CDR3 contains 17 residues. DNA of the CDR3: TGTGCCAGCAGCGGACGAGGGACGGGGTTCAGAGGGGGAAAACTGTTTTTT. It translates to CASSGRGTGFRGGKLFF.

The table lists this clone with a few counts. This chain links TRBV6-1 with TRBJ1-3, with D possibly TRBD1 on 6 matching bases. V lost 4 bases and J lost 2, with 15 bases in between. This CDR3 is built from 16 residues. Germline CDR1 MNHNS, CDR2 SASEGT. In nucleotides, the CDR3 is TGTGCCAGCAGTGGCCCGAATACAGGGACTGGAAACACCATATATTTT. Translating gives CASSGPNTGTGNTIYF.

The chain links TRBV6-1 to TRBJ2-7; perhaps TRBD1 as D (6 bases). Germline assignment: CDR1 MNHNS and CDR2 SASEGT. This CDR3 has 13 amino acids. V was clipped by 1 base and J by 7 bases, with 11 bases between them. CDR3 DNA: TGTGCCAGCAGTGAAGTCAGGGGATGGGAGCAGTACGTC. Protein: CASSEVRGWEQYV.

The CDR3 region is CASSLGWRGDEQYV. The CDR3 bases are TGTGCCAGCAGCTTAGGATGGAGGGGAGACGAGCAGTACGTC. V is TRBV7-8 and J is TRBJ2-7, with D possibly TRBD2 on 6 matching bases. This CDR3 is built from 14 residues. CDR1 is SGHVS, CDR2 FQNEAQ, per germline. V shed 1 base and J shed 5 bases, with 12 bases lying between them.

The V gene is TRBV7-2, the J gene TRBJ2-1, with D tentatively TRBD2 (5 bases). Trimming removed 4 bases from V and 7 bases from J, with 20 bases in between. Germline assignment: CDR1 SGHTA and CDR2 FQGNSA. This CDR3 is built from 16 residues. CDR3 loop: CASSSYPGVGKNEQFF. The CDR3 nucleotides read TGTGCCAGCAGCTCCTACCCCGGGGTGGGTAAGAATGAGCAGTTCTTC.

This chain joins TRBV29-1 and TRBJ1-5, with D possibly TRBD1 on 6 matching bases. Trimming cost V 7 bases and J 1 base, with 11 bases left between them. Germline-derived CDR1 and CDR2 are SQVTM and ANQGSEA. The CDR3 has 13 residues. This chain's CDR3 is CSAGTGSNQPQHF. CDR3 sequence (DNA): TGCAGCGCCGGTACAGGGAGCAATCAGCCCCAGCATTTT.

This chain links TRBV19 with TRBJ1-5; 11 positions agree with TRBD1. The V and J ends lost 6 bases and 3 bases, in that order; junction bases with no gene match: 7. The CDR3 has 16 amino acids. CDR1 and CDR2 (germline): LNHDA, SQIVND (reference sequence). CDR3 sequence: CASRGTGGWYNQPQHF. Written as DNA, the CDR3 is TGTGCCAGTAGGGGGACAGGGGGGTGGTACAATCAGCCCCAGCATTTT.

The chain combines TRBV5-1 with TRBJ2-2, with D uncertain. From germline, CDR1 is SGHRS and CDR2 YFSETQ. The CDR3 is 13 amino acids. Trimming removed 4 bases from V and 3 bases from J, with 7 bases in between. The CDR3, as DNA: TGCGCCAGCAGCCAAAGCTACACCGGGGAGCTGTTTTTT. Protein: CASSQSYTGELFF.